The 13 T cell receptor beta chains presented below share a single source sample, sequenced in a study of blood T cell repertoires in COVID-19. Here immunoSEQ multiplex PCR was the method, and the copy in TCRdb shows in-frame clones only, minus some. Here the sample spans 110,000 to 150,000 clones, 65% to 80% being singletons. What was sequenced was peripheral blood. These receptors were collected from a man at least 80 years old with acute or convalescent COVID-19.

The chain employs TRBV2 and TRBJ1-2; D not resolved. Trimming pared 1 base from V and 1 base from J, leaving 4 bases between. CDR1 and CDR2 from the germline V gene are SNHLY and FYNNEI. The CDR3 sequence is 13 residues long. CDR3 loop: CASSEGLNYGYTF. The CDR3 region has the DNA TGTGCCAGCAGTGAAGGGCTTAACTATGGCTACACCTTC.

This clone was picked up one time. The genes are TRBV20-1 and TRBJ1-5; D gene uncertain. The germline V and J ends were trimmed by 6 bases and 14 bases, with 14 bases remaining between them. Germline loops: CDR1 DFQATT, CDR2 SNEGSKA (reference sequence). This CDR3 comprises 10 residues. CDR3 in amino acids: CSAATEGEHF. DNA for the CDR3: TGCAGTGCCGCGACTGAGGGCGAGCATTTT.

The chain links TRBV5-6 to TRBJ1-2; 7 bases fit TRBD1. Germline loops: CDR1 SGHDT, CDR2 YYEEEE. Germline trimming cut 0 bases from V and 3 bases from J; bases unmatched to any gene: 5. This CDR3 has 15 amino acids. In DNA form, the CDR3 reads TGTGCCAGCAGCTTGGTTGGCCAGGGGGACTATGGCTACACCTTC. The encoded protein is CASSLVGQGDYGYTF.

This chain links TRBV2 with TRBJ1-2; D is possibly TRBD1 (6 bases). V lost 3 bases, J lost 7 bases, and 15 bases lay in between. Germline V gene lookup returns CDR1 SNHLY and CDR2 FYNNEI. CDR3 length: 14 residues. The CDR3 DNA reads TGTGCCAGCAGTGAGAGTGGGGGCGCCCTTGGCTACACCTTC. This encodes CASSESGGALGYTF. Variable domain in full (rest from reference TRBV2 and TRBJ1-2): EPEVTQTPSHQVTQMGQEVILRCVPISNHLYFYWYRQILGQKVEFLVSFYNNEISEKSEIFDDQFSVERPDGSNFTLKIRSTKLEDSAMYFCASSESGGALGYTFGSGTRLTVV.

This chain joins TRBV6-6 and TRBJ1-2, with D perhaps matching TRBD1 (6 bases). The CDR3 is 15 residues long. CDR1 is MNHNY, CDR2 SVGAGI, per germline (reference sequence). Between the trimmed V and J ends, which lost 4 bases and 8 bases, there was a span of 20 bases. CDR3 region: CASSWGGDRTKGYTF. Written as DNA, the CDR3 is TGTGCCAGCAGTTGGGGCGGAGACAGGACGAAAGGCTACACCTTC.

This clone has just a few counts. This chain links TRBV7-2 with TRBJ2-1; D possibly corresponds to TRBD1 (6 bases). The CDR3 loop spans 16 amino acids. Germline CDR1 is SGHTA and CDR2 is FQGNSA. The V end was cut by 3 bases, the J end by 7 bases, with 19 bases between. The CDR3 loop is CASSFSIWQGNNEQFF. In DNA, the CDR3 is TGTGCCAGCAGCTTCTCGATTTGGCAGGGGAATAATGAGCAGTTCTTC. Complete variable domain (other parts from reference TRBV7-2 and TRBJ2-1): GAGVSQSPSNKVTEKGKDVELRCDPISGHTALYWYRQSLGQGLEFLIYFQGNSAPDKSGLPSDRFSAERTGGSVSTLTIQRTQQEDSAVYLCASSFSIWQGNNEQFFGPGTRLTVL.

V and J are TRBV25-1 and TRBJ1-2, with D perhaps TRBD1 (5 bases). Trimming took 7 bases from V and 4 from J, leaving 10 bases between them. The germline V gene encodes CDR1 MGHDK and CDR2 SYGVNS. CDR3 length: 12 residues. The CDR3 DNA is TGTGCCAGCATGACAGACCCCTATGGCTACACCTTC. It yields the protein CASMTDPYGYTF.

The chain employs TRBV30 and TRBJ2-1; the D gene is possibly TRBD1 (5 bases). Looked up from germline, CDR1 is GTSNPN and CDR2 is SVGIG (reference sequence). Between the trimmed V and J ends, which lost 0 bases and 0 bases, there was a span of 15 bases. This CDR3 has 17 amino acids. This CDR3 is CAWSVGARVGSYNEQFF. The CDR3 nucleotides read TGTGCCTGGAGTGTAGGGGCCCGTGTAGGCTCCTACAATGAGCAGTTCTTC.

The chain employs TRBV18 and TRBJ2-3; D remains ambiguous. Trimming took 6 bases from V and 4 from J, leaving 2 bases between them. CDR3 length: 10 residues. Germline-derived CDR1 and CDR2 are KGHSH and LQKENI. The CDR3 bases are TGTGCCAGCTCCGCAGATACGCAGTATTTT. Its translation is CASSADTQYF. The full variable domain, in which reference TRBV18 and TRBJ2-3 provide the parts outside the CDR3, is NAGVMQNPRHLVRRRGQEARLRCSPMKGHSHVYWYRQLPEEGLKFMVYLQKENIIDESGMPKERFSAEFPKEGPSILRIQQVVRGDSAAYFCASSADTQYFGPGTRLTVL.

The chain couples TRBV20-1 to TRBJ1-1; D is unresolved. CDR1 is DFQATT, CDR2 SNEGSKA, per germline (reference sequence). Trimming removed 1 base from V and 10 bases from J, with 10 bases in between. The CDR3 has 11 amino acids. The CDR3 DNA reads as TGCAGTGCTAGAGTTGGAGGCAGAGCTTTCTTT. The encoded protein is CSARVGGRAFF.

V and J are TRBV28 and TRBJ2-7; D ambiguous. CDR1 MDHEN and CDR2 SYDVKM come from the germline V gene. Trimming shortened V by 10 bases and J by 1 base, and 11 bases separated the two germline ends. This CDR3 has 12 residues. CDR3 sequence reads: CAIGLNSYEQYF. CDR3 sequence (DNA): TGTGCCATCGGTCTCAATTCCTACGAGCAGTACTTC.

The V gene is TRBV7-9, the J gene TRBJ2-3, with TRBD1 identical over 9 bases. Germline CDR1 and CDR2: SEHNR and FQNEAQ (reference sequence). The CDR3 loop spans 15 amino acids. The trim removed 5 bases at V and 3 bases at J, leaving 6 bases unmatched. The CDR3 nucleotides are TGTGCCAGCAGCCTGAGACAGGGGGGGACAGATACGCAGTATTTT. Translating gives CASSLRQGGTDTQYF.

The gene calls are TRBV30 and TRBJ2-7; tentatively, D is TRBD2 (7 bases). CDR3 size: 14 residues. Trimming removed 2 bases at V and 0 bases at J, with 11 bases between. Germline loops: CDR1 GTSNPN, CDR2 SVGIG (reference sequence). Here the CDR3 DNA reads TGTGCCTGGAGTAAGGCGGGGGCCTCCTACGAGCAGTACTTC. This translates into CAWSKAGASYEQYF.